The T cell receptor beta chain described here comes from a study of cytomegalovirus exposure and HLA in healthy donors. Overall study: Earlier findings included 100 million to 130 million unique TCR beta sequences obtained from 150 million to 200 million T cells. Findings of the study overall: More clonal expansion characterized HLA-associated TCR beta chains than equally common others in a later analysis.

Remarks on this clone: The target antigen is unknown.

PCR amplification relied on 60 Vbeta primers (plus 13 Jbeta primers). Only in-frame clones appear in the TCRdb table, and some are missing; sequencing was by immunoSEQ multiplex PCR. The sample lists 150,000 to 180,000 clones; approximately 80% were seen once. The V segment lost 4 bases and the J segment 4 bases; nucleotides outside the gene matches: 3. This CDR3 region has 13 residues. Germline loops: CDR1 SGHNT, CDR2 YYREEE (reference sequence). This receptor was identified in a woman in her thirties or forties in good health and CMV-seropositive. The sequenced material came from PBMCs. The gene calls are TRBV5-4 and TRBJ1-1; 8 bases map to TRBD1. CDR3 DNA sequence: TGTGCCAGCAGCCCCGGACAGGGCACTGAAGCTTTCTTT. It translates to CASSPGQGTEAFF.